Listed below are T cell receptor beta chains from one sample, sequenced in a study of blood T cell repertoires in COVID-19. Sequenced by immunoSEQ multiplex PCR; TCRdb stores in-frame clones only, minus some. This table holds 150,000 to 200,000 clones, 85% found once. The material sequenced was peripheral blood. Every receptor here comes from a man between 35 and 55 years old with acute or convalescent COVID-19. Each CDR3 is given with its conserved first and last residue. A D gene is named only where the DNA matches it firmly. Not every row has a clone size; where given, it reads once, few, many or a size class.

D,size,V,J,CDR3,DNA
-,-,TRBV5-1,TRBJ1-4,CASSLSGVGEKLFF,TGCGCCAGCAGCTTATCAGGGGTCGGGGAAAAACTGTTTTTT
TRBD1,-,TRBV14,TRBJ2-3,CASSLSPDRVADTQYF,TGTGCCAGCAGCCTTTCCCCCGACAGGGTGGCAGATACGCAGTATTTT
-,once,TRBV23-1,TRBJ1-5,CASNLGQGYNQPQHF,TGCGCCAGCAACCTCGGGCAGGGCTATAATCAGCCCCAGCATTTT
-,-,TRBV5-1,TRBJ1-2,CASSLAQGRDGYTF,TGCGCCAGCAGCTTGGCCCAGGGCAGGGATGGCTACACCTTC
-,-,TRBV9,TRBJ1-2,CASRGGGNYGYTF,TGTGCCAGCAGGGGTGGGGGGAACTATGGCTACACCTTC
-,once,TRBV5-4,TRBJ2-3,CAQSRQGGLGTQYF,TGTGCCCAATCGCGGCAGGGGGGCCTGGGCACGCAGTATTTT
TRBD2,-,TRBV2,TRBJ2-3,CASRGGGSTDTQYF,TGTGCCAGCAGGGGCGGGGGGAGCACAGATACGCAGTATTTT
TRBD2,-,TRBV13,TRBJ2-5,CASSPGLAGGGETQYF,TGTGCCAGCAGCCCCGGACTAGCGGGGGGGGGAGAGACCCAGTACTTC
-,-,TRBV7-2,TRBJ1-1,CASSLKSPGENTEAFF,TGTGCCAGCAGCTTAAAGTCCCCGGGTGAGAACACTGAAGCTTTCTTT
TRBD2,-,TRBV5-5,TRBJ2-5,CASRGLADQETQYF,TGTGCCAGCAGGGGACTAGCGGATCAAGAGACCCAGTACTTC
-,-,TRBV4-2,TRBJ1-6,CASSQDVGSSYNSPLHF,TGTGCCAGCAGCCAAGATGTAGGGAGCTCCTATAATTCACCCCTCCACTTT
-,-,TRBV27,TRBJ2-1,CASRERILEYNEQFF,TGTGCCAGCCGAGAACGGATCCTAGAATACAATGAGCAGTTCTTC
-,-,TRBV30,TRBJ1-2,CAWSVSDYGYTF,TGTGCCTGGAGTGTTTCAGACTATGGCTACACCTTC
-,-,TRBV10-3,TRBJ1-2,CAISALGVFYGYTF,TGTGCCATCAGTGCCCTCGGGGTCTTCTATGGCTACACCTTC
-,-,TRBV19,TRBJ1-3,CASSMVGAAGNTIYF,TGTGCCAGTAGTATGGTAGGGGCGGCCGGAAACACCATATATTTT
-,-,TRBV11-2,TRBJ2-3,CASSTVGGLTDTQYF,TGTGCCAGCAGCACCGTCGGGGGGCTCACAGATACGCAGTATTTT
TRBD1,-,TRBV10-3,TRBJ1-4,CAISESSGTGLGKLFF,TGTGCCATCAGTGAGTCGTCCGGGACAGGGTTGGGAAAACTGTTTTTT
TRBD2,-,TRBV6-4,TRBJ2-3,CASSPKTSGGADTQYF,TGTGCCAGCAGTCCAAAGACTAGCGGGGGAGCAGATACGCAGTATTTT
-,-,TRBV3-1/TRBV3-2,TRBJ1-1,CASSQEGGNTEAFF,TGTGCCAGCAGCCAAGAGGGGGGGAACACTGAAGCTTTCTTT
-,-,TRBV12-3/TRBV12-4,TRBJ1-5,CASSGLRSQPQHF,TGTGCCAGCAGTGGCCTAAGGAGTCAGCCCCAGCATTTT
TRBD1,-,TRBV5-6,TRBJ1-5,CASSLGQGVQPQHF,TGTGCCAGCAGCTTGGGTCAGGGGGTTCAGCCCCAGCATTTT
TRBD2,-,TRBV5-6,TRBJ2-5,CASSSITGLAGTQETQYF,TGTGCCAGCAGCTCGATAACGGGACTAGCGGGGACACAAGAGACCCAGTACTTC
TRBD2,-,TRBV9,TRBJ2-3,CASSVGGEDTQYF,TGTGCCAGCAGCGTCGGGGGGGAGGATACGCAGTATTTT
-,few,TRBV7-3,TRBJ2-1,CASRAGTARSNEQFF,TGTGCCAGCAGAGCCGGTACGGCTAGGAGCAATGAGCAGTTCTTC
-,-,TRBV11-1,TRBJ2-7,CASSLYRGGYEQYF,TGTGCCAGCAGCTTATACAGGGGAGGTTACGAGCAGTACTTC
-,-,TRBV18,TRBJ2-2,CASSPTLSSGELFF,TGTGCCAGCTCACCCACGTTGAGTTCCGGGGAGCTGTTTTTT
TRBD1,-,TRBV6-2/TRBV6-3,TRBJ1-1,CASSEPGQINTEAFF,TGTGCCAGCAGCGAGCCGGGACAGATTAACACTGAAGCTTTCTTT
TRBD1,-,TRBV5-1,TRBJ2-1,CASSLGTGNEQFF,TGCGCCAGCAGCTTGGGGACAGGGAATGAGCAGTTCTTC
-,-,TRBV21-1,TRBJ1-2,CASSKALYQDYPFGNYGYTF,TGTGCCAGCAGCAAAGCGCTTTACCAGGACTATCCCTTCGGTAACTATGGCTACACCTTC
TRBD1,-,TRBV19,TRBJ2-1,CASSIGPGQGYNEQFF,TGTGCCAGTAGTATAGGCCCGGGACAGGGGTACAATGAGCAGTTCTTC
-,-,TRBV13,TRBJ2-1,CASSYRVISYNEQFF,TGTGCCAGCAGCTACAGGGTGATCTCCTACAATGAGCAGTTCTTC
-,-,TRBV5-4,TRBJ2-2,CANRDPNTGELFF,TGTGCCAATCGAGATCCGAACACCGGGGAGCTGTTTTTT
-,-,TRBV18,TRBJ1-1,CASSPPSVTEAFF,TGTGCCAGCTCACCACCCTCGGTTACTGAAGCTTTCTTT
TRBD2,-,TRBV5-6,TRBJ2-2,CASSLAPAGGNTGELFF,TGTGCCAGCAGCTTGGCCCCCGCGGGGGGAAACACCGGGGAGCTGTTTTTT
-,once,TRBV4-1,TRBJ1-1,CASSQDQGRGNTEAFF,TGCGCCAGCAGCCAAGATCAGGGCAGGGGGAACACTGAAGCTTTCTTT
TRBD2,-,TRBV28,TRBJ2-1,CASSRGGDNEQFF,TGTGCCAGCAGTCGGGGGGGCGACAATGAGCAGTTCTTC
-,-,TRBV10-3,TRBJ1-2,CAISLDGDGYTF,TGTGCCATCAGCCTCGACGGGGATGGCTACACCTTC
TRBD2,-,TRBV6-5,TRBJ2-3,CASGGGISTDTQYF,TGTGCCAGTGGGGGGGGGATTAGTACAGATACGCAGTATTTT
-,few,TRBV6-5,TRBJ1-5,CASRDTGNQPQHF,TGTGCCAGCAGAGACACAGGGAATCAGCCCCAGCATTTT
-,-,TRBV3-1/TRBV3-2,TRBJ1-2,CASSLLREFTGYGYTF,TGTGCCAGCAGCTTACTCAGGGAATTCACCGGCTATGGCTACACCTTC
TRBD1,-,TRBV30,TRBJ1-3,CACANRGQTGNTIYF,TGTGCCTGCGCTAACAGGGGGCAAACTGGAAACACCATATATTTT
TRBD2,-,TRBV5-4,TRBJ2-2,CASSRGGLASTGELFF,TGTGCCAGCAGCCGGGGGGGACTAGCGTCCACCGGGGAGCTGTTTTTT
-,-,TRBV4-1,TRBJ2-1,CASSQPYVAYNEQFF,TGCGCCAGCAGCCAACCCTATGTCGCCTACAATGAGCAGTTCTTC
-,-,TRBV11-2,TRBJ1-2,CASSLIWSTVGGYTF,TGTGCCAGCAGCTTAATTTGGTCTACAGTGGGCGGCTACACCTTC
TRBD2,-,TRBV10-3,TRBJ2-3,CAISELAASTDTQYF,TGTGCCATCAGTGAACTAGCGGCTAGCACAGATACGCAGTATTTT
-,-,TRBV2,TRBJ2-7,CASILGSGFAGEQYF,-
-,-,TRBV6-5,TRBJ1-1,CASIRGWGVNTEAFF,TGTGCCAGCATAAGGGGGTGGGGAGTTAACACTGAAGCTTTCTTT
TRBD1,-,TRBV10-3,TRBJ2-1,CAISDGQGYNEQFF,TGTGCCATCAGTGATGGACAGGGTTACAATGAGCAGTTCTTC
-,-,TRBV18,TRBJ1-1,CASSPTAGLNTEAFF,TGTGCCAGCTCACCAACGGCAGGGTTGAACACTGAAGCTTTCTTT
-,once,TRBV4-1,TRBJ2-5,CASSRRGEETQYF,TGCGCCAGCAGCCGGAGGGGTGAAGAGACCCAGTACTTC
TRBD1,-,TRBV7-8,TRBJ1-2,CASSLPGQGFSDGYTF,TGTGCCAGCAGCCTCCCGGGACAGGGTTTTTCGGATGGCTACACCTTC
TRBD2,-,TRBV6-4,TRBJ2-1,CASSGTSGPYNEQFF,TGTGCCAGCAGTGGGACTAGCGGACCCTACAATGAGCAGTTCTTC
TRBD2,-,TRBV4-1,TRBJ2-5,CASSQVGSRRGGAETQYF,TGCGCCAGCAGCCAAGTTGGAAGTCGGCGGGGGGGAGCGGAGACCCAGTACTTC